This entry is about one TCR beta chain. This sample stems from a study of blood T cell repertoires in COVID-19. For the study at large: Sites in the United States, Italy and Spain provided acute and convalescent COVID-19 samples. T cells, B-cell-depleted T cells, or PBMCs provided the cDNA or gDNA that served as material.

Methods used by the authors: Nucleated cell number was recorded as an estimate derived from reference gene primer amplification. Here immunoSEQ multiplex PCR was the method, and the copy in TCRdb shows in-frame clones only, minus some. V, J and clone size are those of that table, while D and trimming were read from the DNA. Of under 350,000 clones in the sample, 86% were seen once. This CDR3 comprises 15 residues. Deletions cut 2 bases from V and 8 bases from J, with 16 bases between. Per the germline V gene, CDR1 is MNHEY and CDR2 is SVGAGI. The sample consisted of peripheral blood. The rearrangement uses TRBV6-5 and TRBJ2-4; the D gene is possibly TRBD1 (6 bases). The source is a man in his late teens or twenties with active or convalescent COVID-19. The CDR3 region is CASSYTGNPEDIQYF. In DNA form, the CDR3 reads TGTGCCAGCAGTTACACAGGGAACCCTGAGGACATTCAGTACTTC.